The 17 T cell receptor beta chains below were found in one sample sequenced in a study of blood T cell repertoires in COVID-19. The data were produced by immunoSEQ multiplex PCR, yet TCRdb's version contains in-frame clones alone and is incomplete. This sample yields tens of thousands of clones, of which around 89% are seen a single time; 2.5% to 3% belongs to the top ten. Sequencing was performed on peripheral blood. The receptors come from a man aged 50 to 60 with acute or convalescent COVID-19.

J is TRBJ2-7 and V is TRBV20-1; D is possibly TRBD1 (6 bases). Germline lookup yields CDR1 DFQATT and CDR2 SNEGSKA (reference sequence). The CDR3 loop spans 11 amino acids. V shed 4 bases and J shed 5 bases, with 9 bases lying between them. The DNA for the CDR3 is TGCAGTGCTACACAGGGTGACGAGCAGTACGTC. It translates to CSATQGDEQYV.

The rearrangement links TRBV11-2 to TRBJ1-1; D uncertain. CDR3 length: 13 residues. CDR1 SGHAT and CDR2 FQNNGV come from the germline V gene. The ends were cut back, 5 bases at V and 5 bases at J, with 12 bases in the middle. CDR3 DNA: TGTGCCAGCAGCCCGGGGTCCCGGACTGAAGCTTTCTTT. It specifies CASSPGSRTEAFF. Variable domain in full (rest from reference TRBV11-2 and TRBJ1-1): EAGVAQSPRYKIIEKRQSVAFWCNPISGHATLYWYQQILGQGPKLLIQFQNNGVVDDSQLPKDRFSAERLKGVDSTLKIQPAKLEDSAVYLCASSPGSRTEAFFGQGTRLTVV.

The chain is built from TRBV3-1 (or the pseudogene TRBV3-2) and TRBJ2-1, with 10 bases matching TRBD2. The CDR3 is 19 residues long. V dropped 1 base and J dropped 0; count of bases not matched to a gene: 9. Germline V gene lookup returns CDR1 LGHDT and CDR2 YNNKEL (reference sequence). CDR3 nucleotides: TGTGCCAGCAGCCAAGTTGCTAGCGGGAGCCCGAGCTCCTACAATGAGCAGTTCTTC. It specifies CASSQVASGSPSSYNEQFF.

The CDR3 spells CASSPDRGGNQPQHF. CDR3 sequence (DNA): TGTGCCAGCAGTCCGGACAGGGGAGGGAATCAGCCCCAGCATTTT. This chain joins TRBV6-5 and TRBJ1-5, with 9 bases that match TRBD1. V was pared by 5 bases and J by 4 bases, with 6 bases of the junction left unmatched. The CDR3 sequence is 15 residues long. Germline values: CDR1 MNHEY, CDR2 SVGAGI.

V and J are TRBV27 and TRBJ2-5, with D possibly TRBD2 on 6 matching bases. Between the trimmed V and J ends, which lost 1 base and 2 bases, there was a span of 8 bases. The germline gives CDR1 MNHEY, CDR2 SMNVEV (reference sequence). The CDR3 length is 14 residues. CDR3 sequence: CASSLFGGQETQYF. The DNA for the CDR3 is TGTGCCAGCAGTTTATTTGGGGGGCAAGAGACCCAGTACTTC.

The chain employs TRBV7-2 and TRBJ2-7, with D possibly matching TRBD2 (5 bases). V was trimmed by 2 bases and J by 5 bases, leaving 16 bases between them. This CDR3 is built from 15 residues. The germline V gene has CDR1 SGHTA and CDR2 FQGNSA. Written as DNA, the CDR3 is TGTGCCAGCAGCTTAAAGAGGGTCGGCCCCAACGAGCAGTACTTC. It yields the protein CASSLKRVGPNEQYF.

CDR3 sequence (DNA): TGCGCCAGCACCTCCGGGGCAGGGGGAATGAATTCACCCCTCCACTTT. This encodes CASTSGAGGMNSPLHF. The rearrangement joins TRBV4-1 to TRBJ1-6, with TRBD1 matching over 7 bases. CDR3 length: 16 residues. CDR1 is MGHRA, CDR2 YSYEKL, per germline. Trimming at V came to 7 bases and at J to 7 bases, leaving 13 bases not matched to a gene.

This chain joins TRBV3-1 (or the pseudogene TRBV3-2) and TRBJ2-1; D possibly corresponds to TRBD2 (6 bases). In germline, CDR1 is LGHDT, CDR2 YNNKEL (reference sequence). This CDR3 is built from 15 residues. V was clipped by 4 bases and J by 0 bases, with 10 bases between them. CDR3 sequence: CASSPREHSYNEQFF. CDR3 bases: TGTGCCAGCAGCCCACGGGAGCACTCCTACAATGAGCAGTTCTTC.

The genes are TRBV7-2 and TRBJ2-6, with 7 bases aligning to TRBD2. The CDR3 covers 17 residues. V lost 5 bases and J lost 2; bases outside the gene matches: 9. Looked up from germline, CDR1 is SGHTA and CDR2 is FQGNSA. CDR3 in amino acids: CASSPQGGRTGANVLTF. The CDR3 bases are TGTGCCAGCAGCCCCCAGGGCGGGAGAACTGGGGCCAACGTCCTGACTTTC. Drawing the rest from reference TRBV7-2 and TRBJ2-6, the complete variable domain is GAGVSQSPSNKVTEKGKDVELRCDPISGHTALYWYRQSLGQGLEFLIYFQGNSAPDKSGLPSDRFSAERTGGSVSTLTIQRTQQEDSAVYLCASSPQGGRTGANVLTFGAGSRLTVL.

The chain uses TRBV7-9 and TRBJ2-3, with TRBD2 identical over 9 bases. This CDR3 region has 16 residues. The germline V gene has CDR1 SEHNR and CDR2 FQNEAQ (reference sequence). The V and J ends lost 5 bases and 1 base, in that order; junction bases with no gene match: 7. CDR3 sequence reads: CASSDRRLAGTDTQYF. CDR3 DNA: TGTGCCAGCAGCGATAGGCGACTAGCGGGCACAGATACGCAGTATTTT. The whole variable domain, remainder taken from reference TRBV7-9 and TRBJ2-3, is DTGVSQNPRHKITKRGQNVTFRCDPISEHNRLYWYRQTLGQGPEFLTYFQNEAQLEKSRLLSDRFSAERPKGSFSTLEIQRTEQGDSAMYLCASSDRRLAGTDTQYFGPGTRLTVL.

This clone has just one count. The V call is TRBV5-6, the J call TRBJ2-5; 8 nucleotides agree with TRBD1. The CDR3 totals 16 residues. The germline gives CDR1 SGHDT, CDR2 YYEEEE. The V segment lost 1 base and the J segment 5 bases; nucleotides outside the gene matches: 10. CDR3 sequence: CASSLRSVTGVETQYF. As DNA, the CDR3 is TGTGCCAGCAGCTTGAGGTCCGTGACAGGGGTTGAGACCCAGTACTTC.

This chain's CDR3 is CASSPDRIRQYF. The CDR3 DNA reads as TGTGCCAGCAGTCCTGACAGGATAAGGCAGTACTTC. This chain links TRBV28 with TRBJ2-7; possible D gene TRBD1, 6 bases. Germline CDR1 reads MDHEN; CDR2 reads SYDVKM. V was shortened by 5 bases and J by 9 bases, with 14 bases between the two germline ends. The CDR3 has 12 residues.

This clone was detected only once. The V and J genes are TRBV5-5 and TRBJ1-1, with D perhaps TRBD1 (5 bases). Trimming removed 3 bases at V and 2 bases at J, with 14 bases between. Germline CDR1 and CDR2: SGHKS and YYEKEE (reference sequence). The CDR3 runs 15 residues. The CDR3 reads CASSWMTAPNTEAFF. The CDR3 DNA reads TGTGCCAGCAGCTGGATGACAGCCCCTAACACTGAAGCTTTCTTT.

This clone was recorded a few times. The chain carries TRBV6-5 and TRBJ2-2; 12 bases are shared with TRBD1. CDR1 is MNHEY and CDR2 is SVGAGI in the germline V gene. The trim removed 8 bases at V and 7 bases at J, leaving 8 bases unmatched. The CDR3 is 15 residues long. DNA for the CDR3: TGTGCCAGCCTCCCCGGGACAGGGGGCATCGGGGAGCTGTTTTTT. Its protein is CASLPGTGGIGELFF.

The chain recombines TRBV10-3 with TRBJ1-2; D possibly corresponds to TRBD1 (6 bases). CDR3 length: 14 amino acids. V dropped 1 base and J dropped 2 bases, with 8 bases sitting between them. Germline V gene lookup returns CDR1 ENHRY and CDR2 SYGVKD. The CDR3 sequence: CAISEYGGNYGYTF. The DNA for the CDR3 is TGTGCCATCAGTGAGTATGGGGGCAACTATGGCTACACCTTC.

The J gene is TRBJ2-3, the V gene TRBV15, with D possibly TRBD1 on 6 matching bases. Germline loops: CDR1 LNHNV, CDR2 YYDKDF (reference sequence). The CDR3 totals 16 residues. V lost 2 bases and J 3 bases, leaving 15 bases between the germline ends. CDR3 in DNA: TGTGCCACCAGCAGAAGACAGGAAATCTTTACAGATACGCAGTATTTT. Protein product: CATSRRQEIFTDTQYF.

V gene TRBV12-5 combines with J gene TRBJ1-1, with D tentatively TRBD1 (6 bases). The CDR3 consists of 14 residues. The germline V and J ends were trimmed by 9 bases and 3 bases, with 17 bases remaining between them. Germline V gene data show CDR1 as LGHNT and CDR2 as FRNRAP. DNA for the CDR3: TGTGCTAGCCATGAACAGGGCCGGTACACTGAAGCTTTCTTT. This gives the protein CASHEQGRYTEAFF. Full variable domain (missing parts from reference TRBV12-5 and TRBJ1-1): DARVTQTPRHKVTEMGQEVTMRCQPILGHNTVFWYRQTMMQGLELLAYFRNRAPLDDSGMPKDRFSAEMPDATLATLKIQPSEPRDSAVYFCASHEQGRYTEAFFGQGTRLTVV.